The rows below give T cell receptor beta chains drawn from one sample of a study of T cell responses to AZD1222 COVID-19 vaccine. TCRdb's table, derived via immunoSEQ multiplex PCR, lists solely in-frame clones and lacks some. Of some 120,000 clones in the sample, around 90% were seen once. This specimen was peripheral blood, taken 28 days after the second AZD1222 dose. The receptors originated from an adult who received the AZD1222 COVID-19 vaccine. Each CDR3 is given with its conserved first and last residue. Fields, in order: clone size, V gene, J gene, D gene, CDR3 DNA, CDR3 protein. D genes are given only for firm matches. Clone size is given for some rows only: seen once, a few or many times, or a class if the clone is expanded.

NA	TRBV4-3	TRBJ2-7	NA	TGCGCCAGCAGCCAAGCCCGAGGCGGGCTCGAGCAGTACTTC	CASSQARGGLEQYF
NA	TRBV27	TRBJ2-5	NA	TGTGCCAGCAGTCAGGGGCGCGGGGTCCAAGAGACCCAGTACTTC	CASSQGRGVQETQYF
NA	TRBV11-1	TRBJ2-7	NA	TGTGCCTCAGCTCATTCAGGAGACTACGAGCAGTACTTC	CASAHSGDYEQYF
NA	TRBV30	TRBJ2-2	NA	TGTGCCTGGAGTCCCGGACAGTCGAACACCGGGGAGCTGTTTTTT	CAWSPGQSNTGELFF
NA	TRBV6-4	TRBJ1-2	TRBD1	TGTGCCAGCAGTTTAACTACAGGGGGCTATGGCTACACCTTC	CASSLTTGGYGYTF
NA	TRBV9	TRBJ1-6	NA	TGTGCCAGCAGCGACCCCAGGAGCTCCTATAATTCACCCCTCCACTTT	CASSDPRSSYNSPLHF
NA	TRBV7-9	TRBJ1-5	TRBD1	TGTGCCAGCAGCACGACAGGGGGCTTTCAGCCCCAGCATTTT	CASSTTGGFQPQHF
NA	TRBV6-5	TRBJ1-5	NA	TGTGCCACCGGTAATAGAAATCAGCCCCAGCATTTT	CATGNRNQPQHF
NA	TRBV5-1	TRBJ2-7	TRBD1	TGCGCCAGCAGCACAAGGACAGGGTACGAGCAGTACTTC	CASSTRTGYEQYF
NA	TRBV5-1	TRBJ2-1	TRBD2	TGCGCCAGCAGCCCGCGGACTAGCGGGATGAACAATGAGCAGTTCTTC	CASSPRTSGMNNEQFF
NA	TRBV11-2	TRBJ2-6	TRBD1	TGTGCCAGCAGCTTAGCGCAGGGGGCTGTAACTGGGGCCAACGTCCTGACTTTC	CASSLAQGAVTGANVLTF
NA	TRBV6-1	TRBJ1-4	NA	TGTGCCAGCAGTGCACCTCTTAGGGGGATAGAAGAAAAACTGTTTTTT	CASSAPLRGIEEKLFF
NA	TRBV28	TRBJ1-2	TRBD1	TGTGCCAGCAGGCCCCGGGACAGGGTCCTCTATGGCTACACCTTC	CASRPRDRVLYGYTF
NA	TRBV14	TRBJ1-3	NA	TGTGCCAGCAGCCAGATACAGGGTGCTCTCTCTGGAAACACCATATATTTT	CASSQIQGALSGNTIYF
NA	TRBV19	TRBJ2-2	NA	TGTGCCAGTAAAAGAGGTTTTGCCGGGGAGCTGTTTTTT	CASKRGFAGELFF
NA	TRBV5-1	TRBJ2-1	TRBD2	TGCGCCAGCAGCTACTTAGCGGGCTCCTACAATGAGCAGTTCTTC	CASSYLAGSYNEQFF
few	TRBV27	TRBJ1-1	NA	TGTGCCAGCAGCCCTAAGGGGGGGGACACTGAAGCTTTCTTT	CASSPKGGDTEAFF
NA	TRBV7-9	TRBJ2-7	TRBD2	TGTGCCAGCAGCTTCACGGAGACTAGCGGCCACTACGAGCAGTACTTC	CASSFTETSGHYEQYF
NA	TRBV4-1	TRBJ1-6	NA	TGCGCCAGCAGCCAAGAGAGCCGATCACCCCTCCACTTT	CASSQESRSPLHF
NA	TRBV30	TRBJ2-7	NA	TGTGCCTGGAGCCGTCAGGTCGACGAGCAGTACTTC	CAWSRQVDEQYF
NA	TRBV19	TRBJ2-7	NA	TGTGCCAGTAGTGCGCGGGACGGCTCCTACGAGCAGTACTTC	CASSARDGSYEQYF
NA	TRBV5-1	TRBJ2-3	NA	TGCGCCAGCAGCTTCGACAAAGGGACAGATACGCAGTATTTT	CASSFDKGTDTQYF
NA	TRBV21-1	TRBJ2-3	NA	TGTGCCAGCAGCAAAGTTCCGCGGGAGGGCCAAGGTACGCAGTATTTT	CASSKVPREGQGTQYF
once	TRBV9	TRBJ2-7	TRBD2	TGTGCCAGCAGCTTAGGACTAGCGGGAGGGCCTTTGGTGCAGTACTTC	CASSLGLAGGPLVQYF
NA	TRBV10-3	TRBJ1-5	NA	TGTGCCATCAGTGACCCCAGCGGGGGCAATCAGCCCCAGCATTTT	CAISDPSGGNQPQHF
NA	TRBV7-9	TRBJ1-3	NA	TGTGCCAGCAACAAGGCGGGGTCTGGAAACACCATATATTTT	CASNKAGSGNTIYF
few	TRBV5-4	TRBJ2-7	NA	TGTGCCAGCAGCTTGGCCCCGACAGTGGACACCTACGAGCAGTACTTC	CASSLAPTVDTYEQYF
NA	TRBV6-5	TRBJ1-5	TRBD1	TGTGCCAGCACCGGACAGGGATTCAATCAGCCCCAGCATTTT	CASTGQGFNQPQHF
NA	TRBV6-6	TRBJ1-1	TRBD1	TGTGCCAGCAGTCCTGACAGAAATCCAGGGGGTTCGAACACTGAAGCTTTCTTT	CASSPDRNPGGSNTEAFF
NA	TRBV10-3	TRBJ1-2	NA	TGTGCCATCATGGAGGGGAACTATGGCTACACCTTC	CAIMEGNYGYTF
NA	TRBV7-6	TRBJ2-6	NA	TGTGCCAGCAGCTTAGAAGGGGGTGGTGGGGCCAACGTCCTGACTTTC	CASSLEGGGGANVLTF
NA	TRBV3-1/TRBV3-2	TRBJ2-3	TRBD2	TGTGCCAGCAACCCAGCGGGGTATGCAGATACGCAGTATTTT	CASNPAGYADTQYF
NA	TRBV18	TRBJ2-7	NA	TGTGCCAGCTCACCAGGAACAGAGCCCTACGAGCAGTACTTC	CASSPGTEPYEQYF
NA	TRBV11-3	TRBJ1-2	TRBD1	TGTGCCAGCAGCGGGGGGGACAGGTCTAACTATGGCTACACCTTC	CASSGGDRSNYGYTF
NA	TRBV3-1/TRBV3-2	TRBJ1-5	TRBD1	TGTGCCAGCAGCCGCACCGGGACAGGGAATCAGCCCCAGCATTTT	CASSRTGTGNQPQHF
NA	TRBV9	TRBJ2-2	NA	TGTGCCAGCAGCGTAGCTCTGGAGCCGGGGGAGCTGTTTTTT	CASSVALEPGELFF
NA	TRBV14	TRBJ2-1	TRBD2	TGTGCCAGCAGCCTCATGATAGCGGGAGGGCCGGAGGACGAGCAGTTCTTC	CASSLMIAGGPEDEQFF
NA	TRBV11-2	TRBJ1-3	NA	TGTGCCAGCAGCTTACGCGCGAGGGACACCATATATTTT	CASSLRARDTIYF
once	TRBV28	TRBJ2-7	TRBD1	TGTGCCAGCAGTTTCACGGGACAGGGACTCTACGAGCAGTACTTC	CASSFTGQGLYEQYF
NA	TRBV7-9	TRBJ2-4	NA	TGTGCCAGCAGCTTAAGGCGGGACATTCAGTACTTC	CASSLRRDIQYF
few	TRBV7-2	TRBJ2-7	TRBD1	TGTGCCAGCAGCAGCTGGGACAGGGGTTCCGACGAGCAGTACTTC	CASSSWDRGSDEQYF
NA	TRBV2	TRBJ1-6	NA	TGTGCCAGCAGTGAAGGATCACGGAGAGTTAATTCACCCCTCCACTTT	CASSEGSRRVNSPLHF
NA	TRBV27	TRBJ1-1	NA	TGTGCCAGCAGCCAGATACTTGGGGGAAGACGAACTTTCTTT	CASSQILGGRRTFF
NA	TRBV6-2/TRBV6-3	TRBJ1-6	NA	TGTGCCAGCAGTCAGGACCGGTCACCCCTCCACTTT	CASSQDRSPLHF
NA	TRBV27	TRBJ2-2	TRBD2	TGTGCCAGCAGTTTAGTCTCTAGCGGGAGAATCACCGGGGAGCTGTTTTTT	CASSLVSSGRITGELFF
NA	TRBV5-4	TRBJ2-1	TRBD2	TGTGCCAGCAGCTTGGCCAGTAGCGGGATAGGATATGAGCAGTTCTTC	CASSLASSGIGYEQFF
NA	TRBV4-1	TRBJ2-7	TRBD2	TGCGCCAGCAGCCAAGATATAAGCGGGAGTCTTGGGTCCTACGAGCAGTACTTC	CASSQDISGSLGSYEQYF
NA	TRBV5-1	TRBJ2-7	NA	TGCGCCAGCAGCTTGGGAACTTTAGGGGACGAGCAGTACTTC	CASSLGTLGDEQYF
few	TRBV28	TRBJ1-4	NA	TGTGCCAGCAGTTTACAGGGGACCACAACTAATGAAAAACTGTTTTTT	CASSLQGTTTNEKLFF
NA	TRBV2	TRBJ2-1	NA	TGTGCCAGCAGTGAAAGTAGCTCCTACAATGAGCAGTTCTTC	CASSESSSYNEQFF
NA	TRBV29-1	TRBJ1-5	TRBD1	TGCAGCGTCCTGGACAGGGAAAGTCAGCCCCAGCATTTT	CSVLDRESQPQHF
NA	TRBV12-3/TRBV12-4	TRBJ2-1	TRBD2	TGTGCCAGCAGTCCGGGACTATACAATGAGCAGTTCTTC	CASSPGLYNEQFF
NA	TRBV6-1	TRBJ1-1	NA	TGTGCCAGCAGTGAAGGATGGACTGAAGCTTTCTTT	CASSEGWTEAFF
NA	TRBV11-3	TRBJ2-7	NA	TGTGCCAGCAGCCGGACAGCCAGCTCCTACGAGCAGTACTTC	CASSRTASSYEQYF
NA	TRBV5-6	TRBJ2-1	TRBD1	TGTGCCAGCAGCTGGAGCCGGGACAGGTTCGTAAGGGTCCACAATGAGCAGTTCTTC	CASSWSRDRFVRVHNEQFF
NA	TRBV6-5	TRBJ1-5	TRBD1	TGTGCCAGCAGAAGGACAGGTCGCAATCAGCCCCAGCATTTT	CASRRTGRNQPQHF
NA	TRBV27	TRBJ2-1	TRBD2	TGTGCCAGCAGTCCGGGACTAGCGGTAGTCTCCTACAATGAGCAGTTCTTC	CASSPGLAVVSYNEQFF
NA	TRBV6-5	TRBJ1-3	TRBD1	TGTGCCAGCAGTTCCAATGACAGGGTGGGGAACACCATATATTTT	CASSSNDRVGNTIYF
NA	TRBV28	TRBJ1-2	TRBD1	TGTGCCAGCACTATAGGGGGCGCCTATGGCTACACCTTC	CASTIGGAYGYTF